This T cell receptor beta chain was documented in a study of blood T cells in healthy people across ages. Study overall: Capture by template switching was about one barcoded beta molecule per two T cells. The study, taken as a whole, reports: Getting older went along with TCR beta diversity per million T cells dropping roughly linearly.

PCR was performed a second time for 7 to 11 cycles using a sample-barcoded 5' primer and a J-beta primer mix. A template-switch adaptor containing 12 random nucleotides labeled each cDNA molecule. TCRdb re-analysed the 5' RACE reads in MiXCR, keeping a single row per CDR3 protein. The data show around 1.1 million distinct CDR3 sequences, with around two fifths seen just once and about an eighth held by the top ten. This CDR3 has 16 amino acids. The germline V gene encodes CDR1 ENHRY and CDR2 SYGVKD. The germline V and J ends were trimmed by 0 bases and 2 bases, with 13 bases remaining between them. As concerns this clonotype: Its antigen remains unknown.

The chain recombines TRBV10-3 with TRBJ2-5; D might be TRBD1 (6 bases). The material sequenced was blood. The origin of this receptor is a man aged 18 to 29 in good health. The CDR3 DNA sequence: TGTGCCATCAGTGAGTCTAAGGGACAACCTCAAGAGACCCAGTACTTC. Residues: CAISESKGQPQETQYF.